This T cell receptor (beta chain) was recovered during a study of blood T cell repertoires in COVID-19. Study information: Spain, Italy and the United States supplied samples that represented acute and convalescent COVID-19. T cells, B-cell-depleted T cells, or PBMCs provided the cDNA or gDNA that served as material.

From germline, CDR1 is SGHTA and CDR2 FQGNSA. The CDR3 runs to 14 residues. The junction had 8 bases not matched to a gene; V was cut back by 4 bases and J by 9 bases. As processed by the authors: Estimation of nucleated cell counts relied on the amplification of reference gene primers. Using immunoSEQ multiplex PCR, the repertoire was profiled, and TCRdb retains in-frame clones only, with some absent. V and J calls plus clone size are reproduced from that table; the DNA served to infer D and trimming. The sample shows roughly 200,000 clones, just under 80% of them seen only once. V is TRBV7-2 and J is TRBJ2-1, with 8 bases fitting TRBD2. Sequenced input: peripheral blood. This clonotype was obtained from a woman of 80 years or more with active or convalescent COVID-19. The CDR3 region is CASSSRGGMGEQFF. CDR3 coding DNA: TGTGCCAGCAGCTCCCGGGGGGGGATGGGTGAGCAGTTCTTC.